The entry below describes one TCR beta chain. Its specificity is not known. The data were produced by immunoSEQ multiplex PCR, yet TCRdb's version contains in-frame clones alone and is incomplete. This table has about 1,500,000 clones, over 95% appearing once. The entry originates in a study of shared clonotypes between healthy human individuals. Study conclusions and caveats: It was the non-shared clonotypes that had lower generation probabilities than clonotypes shared by all four donors.

Sequencing was done on a sample of naive CD4+ T cells sorted from blood. Specified subset: CD45RA+ positively selected. The sequence was collected from a young man in good health.

The chain's CDR3 is CARGTPSTDTQYF. The DNA of the CDR3 is TGTGCCAGGGGGACACCAAGCACAGATACGCAGTATTTT. The chain couples TRBV2 to TRBJ2-3; possible D gene TRBD1, 6 bases. Looked up from germline, CDR1 is SNHLY and CDR2 is FYNNEI. This CDR3 region has 13 residues. Trimming removed 9 bases at V and 0 bases at J, with 10 bases between.